This T cell receptor (beta chain) stems from a study of OX40 agonist ivuxolimab in advanced cancers. Per germline, CDR1 MGHRA and CDR2 YSYEKL. This CDR3 comprises 16 residues. Only in-frame clones appear in the TCRdb table, and some are missing; sequencing was by immunoSEQ multiplex PCR. The table shows around 20,000 clones, with around 77% occurring only once. This chain uses TRBV4-1 with TRBJ2-5, with D perhaps given as TRBD1 or TRBD2 (5 bases each). Judging by the DNA end, TRBJ2-7 fits better; the J call may be wrong. The clonotype originates from an adult with an advanced solid tumor such as melanoma, head and neck, liver or kidney cancer. This sample comprised CD4+ or CD8+ T cells sorted from blood, obtained in a trial of the OX40 agonist ivuxolimab. DNA for the CDR3: TGCGCCAGCAGCCAAGCGGGGCAGCGAATCGACTACGAGCAGTACTTC. It codes for CASSQAGQRIDYEQYF.